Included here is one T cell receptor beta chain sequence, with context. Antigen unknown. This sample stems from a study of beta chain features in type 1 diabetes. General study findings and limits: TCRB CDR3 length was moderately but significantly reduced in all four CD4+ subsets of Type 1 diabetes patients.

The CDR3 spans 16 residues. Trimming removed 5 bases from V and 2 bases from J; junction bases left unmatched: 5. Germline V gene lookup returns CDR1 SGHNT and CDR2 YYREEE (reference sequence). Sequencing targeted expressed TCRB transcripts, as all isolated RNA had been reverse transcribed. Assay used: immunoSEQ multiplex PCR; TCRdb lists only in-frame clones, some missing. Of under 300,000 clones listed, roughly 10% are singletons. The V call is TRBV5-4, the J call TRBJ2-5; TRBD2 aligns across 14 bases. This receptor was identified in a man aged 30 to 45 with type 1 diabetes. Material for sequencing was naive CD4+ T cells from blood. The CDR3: CASRAGTSGRQETQYF. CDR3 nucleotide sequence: TGTGCCAGCAGGGCCGGGACTAGCGGGAGACAAGAGACCCAGTACTTC.